This TCR beta chain was profiled in a study of CD8+ T cells in alopecia areata. Noted treatment: oral pan-JAK inhibitor, 5-10 mg twice daily. The study team obtained lesional scalp punch biopsies and peripheral blood from alopecia areata patients. The germline V gene encodes CDR1 LNHDA and CDR2 SQIVND (reference sequence). V dropped 7 bases and J dropped 4 bases, with 10 bases sitting between them. CDR3 length: 13 amino acids. Once RNA had been extracted, it was reverse transcribed into cDNA to act as the sequencing template. Method: immunoSEQ multiplex PCR; TCRdb's copy keeps in-frame clones and lacks some. Counted here are more than 150,000 clones, approximately 50% occurring once; the ten biggest clones make up roughly 9.1%.

Sample: CD8+ T cells sorted from blood, taken around week 54, from a patient treated with tofacitinib. The rearrangement uses TRBV19 and TRBJ1-4; no definite D call. The receptor was derived from a human donor with alopecia areata. The CDR3 loop is CASKRWGNEKLFF. The DNA of the CDR3 is TGTGCCAGTAAGAGATGGGGTAATGAAAAACTGTTTTTT. The whole variable domain, filled in from reference TRBV19 and TRBJ1-4, reads DGGITQSPKYLFRKEGQNVTLSCEQNLNHDAMYWYRQDPGQGLRLIYYSQIVNDFQKGDIAEGYSVSREKKESFPLTVTSAQKNPTAFYLCASKRWGNEKLFFGSGTQLSVL.